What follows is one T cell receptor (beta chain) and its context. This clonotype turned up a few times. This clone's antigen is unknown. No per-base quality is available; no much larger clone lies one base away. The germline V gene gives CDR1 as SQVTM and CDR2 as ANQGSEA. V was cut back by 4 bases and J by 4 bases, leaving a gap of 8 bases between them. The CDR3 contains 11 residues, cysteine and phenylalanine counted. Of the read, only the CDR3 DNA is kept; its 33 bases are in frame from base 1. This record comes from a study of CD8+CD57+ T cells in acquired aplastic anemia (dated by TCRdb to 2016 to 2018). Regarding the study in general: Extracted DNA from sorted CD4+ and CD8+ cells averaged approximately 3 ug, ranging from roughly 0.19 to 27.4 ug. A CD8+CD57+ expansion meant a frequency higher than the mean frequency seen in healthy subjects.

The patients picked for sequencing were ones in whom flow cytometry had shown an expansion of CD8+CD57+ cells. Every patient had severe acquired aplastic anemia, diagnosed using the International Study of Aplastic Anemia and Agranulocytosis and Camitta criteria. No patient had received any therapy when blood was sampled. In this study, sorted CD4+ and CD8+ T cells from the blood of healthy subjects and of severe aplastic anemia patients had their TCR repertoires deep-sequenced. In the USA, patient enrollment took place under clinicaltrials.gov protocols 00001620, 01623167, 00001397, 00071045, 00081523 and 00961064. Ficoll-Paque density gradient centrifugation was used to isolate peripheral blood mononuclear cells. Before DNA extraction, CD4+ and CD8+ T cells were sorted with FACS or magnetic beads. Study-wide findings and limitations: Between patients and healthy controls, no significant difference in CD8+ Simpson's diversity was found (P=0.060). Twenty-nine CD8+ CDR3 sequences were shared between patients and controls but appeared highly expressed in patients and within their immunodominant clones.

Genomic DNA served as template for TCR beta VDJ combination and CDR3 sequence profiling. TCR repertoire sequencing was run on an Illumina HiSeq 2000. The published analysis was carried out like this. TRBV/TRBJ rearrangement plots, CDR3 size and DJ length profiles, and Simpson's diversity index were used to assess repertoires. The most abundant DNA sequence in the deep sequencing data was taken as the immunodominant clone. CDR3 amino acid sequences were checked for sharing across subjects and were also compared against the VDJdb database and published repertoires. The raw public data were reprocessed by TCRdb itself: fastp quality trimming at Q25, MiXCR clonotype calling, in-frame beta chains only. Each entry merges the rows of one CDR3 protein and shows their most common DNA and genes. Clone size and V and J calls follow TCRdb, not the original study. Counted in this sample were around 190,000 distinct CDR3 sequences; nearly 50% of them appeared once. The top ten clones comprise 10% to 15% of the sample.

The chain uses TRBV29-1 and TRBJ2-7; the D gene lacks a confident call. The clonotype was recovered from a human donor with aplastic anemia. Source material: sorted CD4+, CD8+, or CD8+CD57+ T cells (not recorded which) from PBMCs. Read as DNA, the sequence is TGCAGCGTTGCAGTCAAGTACGAGCAGTACTTC. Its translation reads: CSVAVKYEQYF.